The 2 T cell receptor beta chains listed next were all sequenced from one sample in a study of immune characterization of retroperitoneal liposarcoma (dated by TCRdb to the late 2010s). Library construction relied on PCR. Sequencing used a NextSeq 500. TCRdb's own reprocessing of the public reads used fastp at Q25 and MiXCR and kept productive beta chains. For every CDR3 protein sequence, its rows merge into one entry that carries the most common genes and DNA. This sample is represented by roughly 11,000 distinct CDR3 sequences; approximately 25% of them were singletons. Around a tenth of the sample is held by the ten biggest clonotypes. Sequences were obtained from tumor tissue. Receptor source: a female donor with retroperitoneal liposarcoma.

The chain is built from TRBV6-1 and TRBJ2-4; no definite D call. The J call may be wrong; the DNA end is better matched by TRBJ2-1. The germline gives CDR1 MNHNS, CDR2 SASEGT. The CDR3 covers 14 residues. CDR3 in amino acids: CASSEFQRIYEQFF. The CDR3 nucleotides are TGTGCCAGCAGTGAATTTCAACGGATCTATGAGCAGTTCTTC.

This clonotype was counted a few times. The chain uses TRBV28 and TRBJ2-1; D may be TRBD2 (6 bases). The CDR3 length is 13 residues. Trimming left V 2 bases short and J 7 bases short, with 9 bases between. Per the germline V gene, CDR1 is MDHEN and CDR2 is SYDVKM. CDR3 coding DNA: TGTGCCAGCAGTTTAGGGGGGTGGAATGAGCAGTTCTTC. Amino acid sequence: CASSLGGWNEQFF.